This entry concerns a single T cell receptor (beta chain). Antigen specificity is unknown. The source of the sample is a study of cytomegalovirus exposure and HLA in healthy donors. This CDR3 comprises 15 residues. The germline V and J ends were trimmed by 6 bases and 1 base, with 12 bases remaining between them. Looked up from germline, CDR1 is ENHRY and CDR2 is SYGVKD. General observations from the study: The study designated over 150 TCR beta chains cytomegalovirus-associated.

PCR used 60 Vbeta primers and 13 Jbeta primers. Assay: immunoSEQ multiplex PCR; the TCRdb copy retains only in-frame clones and omits some. The sample consists of roughly 110,000 clones, about 80% of them appearing once. The sequence was obtained from a woman between 18 and 30 years old in good health and CMV-seropositive. Sequencing input: PBMCs. The J gene is TRBJ2-2, the V gene TRBV10-3, with a weak D call TRBD2 (5 bases). CDR3 nucleotide sequence: TGTGCCATCAGCCTACCGGGGAAGAACACCGGGGAGCTGTTTTTT. The encoded protein is CAISLPGKNTGELFF.